The clone carrying this T cell receptor (beta chain) was recorded only once. This specimen belongs to a study of OX40 agonist ivuxolimab in advanced cancers. Individuals having autoimmune disease history or systemic immunosuppression were not enrolled. The repertoire was sequenced with immunoSEQ multiplex PCR; TCRdb's copy has only in-frame clones and lacks some. The sample shows around 20,000 clones, roughly 80% of them seen only once. With V trimmed by 4 bases and J by 0 bases, 3 bases remained unmatched. Per germline, CDR1 SGHTA and CDR2 FQGTGA. This CDR3 is built from 16 residues. Sequenced material: CD4+ or CD8+ T cells sorted from blood, taken in a trial of the OX40 agonist ivuxolimab. This TCR was recovered from an adult with an advanced solid tumor such as melanoma, head and neck, liver or kidney cancer. V usage is TRBV7-3 and J usage is TRBJ2-3; 11 positions agree with TRBD2. For the CDR3, the DNA is TGTGCCAGCAGCTCGTTAGCGGGGGGGAGCACAGATACGCAGTATTTT. Its translation is CASSSLAGGSTDTQYF.